This T cell receptor (beta chain) was recovered during a study of blood T cell repertoires in COVID-19. Study-level background: COVID-19 samples from acute and convalescent phases originated in the United States, Italy and Spain. Sources were T cells, B-cell-depleted T cells, or PBMCs; the material itself was cDNA or gDNA.

Seattle's cohort entered during active infection and was followed longitudinally. In the authors' workflow: Using reference gene primer amplification, nucleated cell counts were estimated. TCRdb keeps only in-frame clones here, not all; method: immunoSEQ multiplex PCR. V and J calls plus clone size are reproduced from that table; the DNA served to infer D and trimming. The sample has approximately 350,000 clones, over 80% seen once. Trimming took 1 base from V and 4 from J; bases not matched to a gene: 1. Germline V gene lookup returns CDR1 LNHDA and CDR2 SQIVND (reference sequence). The CDR3 consists of 14 residues.

The sample taken for sequencing was peripheral blood. The J gene is TRBJ1-2, the V gene TRBV19, with 9 bases matching TRBD1. This TCR came from a woman between 45 and 65 years old with COVID-19, enrolled during active disease. CDR3 bases: TGTGCCAGTAGTATAGGGGGACAGGGCTATGGCTACACCTTC. Translating gives CASSIGGQGYGYTF.